This T cell receptor (beta chain) was captured by sequencing in a study of blood T cells in healthy people across ages. Study-level information: About one barcoded beta molecule was captured per two T cells (by template switching). Study-wide results and caveats: The donors' CMV status was not determined, possibly confounding changes in expanded clonotypes. Roughly linearly, TCR beta diversity per million T cells fell as age increased.

This clonotype has just a few counts. No antigen is known for it. For the second PCR, which ran for about 7 to 11 cycles, a sample-barcoded 5' primer and a J-beta primer mix were used. TCRdb passed the 5' RACE reads through MiXCR, listing each CDR3 protein once. Of roughly 500,000 distinct CDR3 sequences in the sample, roughly a quarter were seen once. Germline values: CDR1 MNHEY, CDR2 SVGEGT. The CDR3 length is 16 residues. V lost 8 bases and J lost 0; bases outside the gene matches: 6. The V and J genes are TRBV6-2 or TRBV6-3 and TRBJ2-4, with 11 bases lining up with TRBD2. What was sequenced was blood. The TCR originated in a woman in her 70s in good health. DNA for the CDR3: TGTGCCAGCGAGCTAGCGGGGGGCCTAGCCAAAAACATTCAGTACTTC. This sequence encodes CASELAGGLAKNIQYF.